This T cell receptor (beta chain) was profiled in a study of OX40 agonist ivuxolimab in advanced cancers. Study context: Cancers in dose escalation were hepatocellular, melanoma, renal cell and head and neck.

With 8 bases clipped from V and 6 bases from J, the junction kept 11 bases outside the gene matches. This CDR3 contains 15 residues. Germline assignment: CDR1 MGHRA and CDR2 YSYEKL. Libraries were prepared by immunoSEQ multiplex PCR; TCRdb keeps only in-frame clonotypes and omits some of them. This sample yields nearly 50,000 clones, of which roughly 86% are seen a single time; about 1.9% belongs to the top ten. Points from the study as a whole: Normalized T-cell clonal expansion was also low in some nonresponders.

Details on this clone: No antigen is known for it.

Sequenced material: CD4+ or CD8+ T cells sorted from blood, taken in a trial of the OX40 agonist ivuxolimab. This clonotype was sampled from an adult with an advanced solid tumor such as melanoma, head and neck, liver or kidney cancer. The rearrangement joins TRBV4-1 to TRBJ2-5; TRBD2 matches at 11 bases. CDR3 protein: CASGVSGGAIKTQYF. The CDR3 DNA sequence: TGCGCCAGCGGTGTTAGCGGGGGGGCAATAAAGACCCAGTACTTC.